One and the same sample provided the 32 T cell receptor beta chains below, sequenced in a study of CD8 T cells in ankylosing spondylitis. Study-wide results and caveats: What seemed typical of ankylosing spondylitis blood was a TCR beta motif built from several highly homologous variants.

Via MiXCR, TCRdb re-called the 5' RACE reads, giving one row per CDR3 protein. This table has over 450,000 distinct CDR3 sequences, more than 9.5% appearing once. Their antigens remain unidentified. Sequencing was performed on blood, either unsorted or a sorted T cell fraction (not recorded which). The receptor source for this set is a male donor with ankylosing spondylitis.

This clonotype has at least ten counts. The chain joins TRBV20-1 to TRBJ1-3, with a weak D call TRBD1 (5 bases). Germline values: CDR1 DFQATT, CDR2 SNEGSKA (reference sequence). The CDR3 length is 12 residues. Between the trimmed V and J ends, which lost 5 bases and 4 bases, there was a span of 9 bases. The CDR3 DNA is TGCAGTGCTCGGACACCAGGAAACACCATATATTTT. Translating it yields CSARTPGNTIYF.

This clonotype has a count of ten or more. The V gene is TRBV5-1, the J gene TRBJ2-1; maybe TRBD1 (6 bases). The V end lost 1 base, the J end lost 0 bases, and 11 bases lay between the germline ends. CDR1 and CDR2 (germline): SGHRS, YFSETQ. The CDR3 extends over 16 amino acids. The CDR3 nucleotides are TGCGCCAGCAGCTTGTCCGGGACAACCTCCTACAATGAGCAGTTCTTC. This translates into CASSLSGTTSYNEQFF.

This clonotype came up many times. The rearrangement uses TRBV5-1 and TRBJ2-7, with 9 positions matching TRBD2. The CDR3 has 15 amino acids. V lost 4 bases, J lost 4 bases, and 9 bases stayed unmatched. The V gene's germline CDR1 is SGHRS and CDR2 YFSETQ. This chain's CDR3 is CASSPSGEEVYEQYV. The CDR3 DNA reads TGCGCCAGCAGCCCTAGCGGGGAGGAGGTATACGAGCAGTACGTC.

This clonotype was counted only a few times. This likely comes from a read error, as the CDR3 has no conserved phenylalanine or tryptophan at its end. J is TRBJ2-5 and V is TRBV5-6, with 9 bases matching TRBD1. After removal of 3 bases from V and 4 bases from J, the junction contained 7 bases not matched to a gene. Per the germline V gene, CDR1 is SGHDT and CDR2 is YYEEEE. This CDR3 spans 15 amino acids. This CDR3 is CASSSKQGARETQYI. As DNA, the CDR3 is TGTGCCAGCAGCTCGAAACAGGGGGCGCGAGAGACCCAGTACATC.

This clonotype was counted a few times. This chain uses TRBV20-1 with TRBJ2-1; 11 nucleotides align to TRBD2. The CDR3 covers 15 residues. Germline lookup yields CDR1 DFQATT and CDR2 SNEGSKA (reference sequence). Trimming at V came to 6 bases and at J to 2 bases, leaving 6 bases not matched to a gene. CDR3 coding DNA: TGCAGTGCCGTAGTAGCGGGAGGGCCCTACAATGAGCAGTTCTTC. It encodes CSAVVAGGPYNEQFF.

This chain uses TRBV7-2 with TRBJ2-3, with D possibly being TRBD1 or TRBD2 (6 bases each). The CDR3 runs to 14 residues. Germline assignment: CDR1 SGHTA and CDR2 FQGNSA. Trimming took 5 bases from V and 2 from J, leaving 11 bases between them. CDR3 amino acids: CASSRGGNTDTQYF. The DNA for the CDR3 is TGTGCCAGCAGCCGAGGGGGGAACACAGATACGCAGTATTTT.

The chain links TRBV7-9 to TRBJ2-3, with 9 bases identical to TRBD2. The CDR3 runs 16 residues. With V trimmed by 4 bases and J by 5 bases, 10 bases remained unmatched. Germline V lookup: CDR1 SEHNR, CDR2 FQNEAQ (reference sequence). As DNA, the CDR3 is TGTGCCAGCAGCTCCTTCGGGCTAGCGGGGATAGATACGCAGTATTTT. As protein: CASSSFGLAGIDTQYF.

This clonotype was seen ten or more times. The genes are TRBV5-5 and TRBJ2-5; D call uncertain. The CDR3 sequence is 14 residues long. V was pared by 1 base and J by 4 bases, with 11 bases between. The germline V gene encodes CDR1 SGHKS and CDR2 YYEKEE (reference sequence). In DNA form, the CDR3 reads TGTGCCAGCAGCTTGTCATGGACGGCAGAGACCCAGTACTTC. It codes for CASSLSWTAETQYF.

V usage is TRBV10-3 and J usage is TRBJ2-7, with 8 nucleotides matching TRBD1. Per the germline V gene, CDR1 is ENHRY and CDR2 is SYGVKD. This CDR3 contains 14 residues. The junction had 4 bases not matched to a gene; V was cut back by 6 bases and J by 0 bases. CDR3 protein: CAIRLDRASYEQYF. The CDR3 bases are TGTGCCATCAGACTGGACAGGGCCTCCTACGAGCAGTACTTC.

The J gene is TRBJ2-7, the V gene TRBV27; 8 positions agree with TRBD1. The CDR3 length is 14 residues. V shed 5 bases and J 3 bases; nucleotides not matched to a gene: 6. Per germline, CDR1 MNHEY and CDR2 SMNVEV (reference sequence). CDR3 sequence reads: CASSVTGESYEQYF. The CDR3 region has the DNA TGTGCCAGCAGTGTGACAGGGGAAAGCTACGAGCAGTACTTC.

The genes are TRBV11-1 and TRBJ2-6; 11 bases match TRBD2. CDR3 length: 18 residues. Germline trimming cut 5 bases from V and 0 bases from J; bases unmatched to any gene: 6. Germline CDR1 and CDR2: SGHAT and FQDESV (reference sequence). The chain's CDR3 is CASSRRLAGSSGANVLTF. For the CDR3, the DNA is TGTGCCAGCAGCCGACGACTAGCGGGAAGCTCTGGGGCCAACGTCCTGACTTTC.

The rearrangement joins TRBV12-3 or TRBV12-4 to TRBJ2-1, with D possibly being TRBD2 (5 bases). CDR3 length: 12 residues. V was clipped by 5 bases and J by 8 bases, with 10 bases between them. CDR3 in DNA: TGTGCCAGCAGTCCGGGGAGCGATGAGCAGTTCTTC. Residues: CASSPGSDEQFF.

The CDR3 coding sequence is TGTGCCAGCAGCAGAGGACAACTTGTCGAGCAGTACTTC. Amino acid sequence: CASSRGQLVEQYF. The rearrangement links TRBV5-6 to TRBJ2-7, with TRBD1 as a possible D gene (5 bases). The V gene lost 4 bases and the J gene lost 6 bases, with 14 bases spanning the gap. Germline-derived CDR1 and CDR2 are SGHDT and YYEEEE. The CDR3 loop spans 13 amino acids.

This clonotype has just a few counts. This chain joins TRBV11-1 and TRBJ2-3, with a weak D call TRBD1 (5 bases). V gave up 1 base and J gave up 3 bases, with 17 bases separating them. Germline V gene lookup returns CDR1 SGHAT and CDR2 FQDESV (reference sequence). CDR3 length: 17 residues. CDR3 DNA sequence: TGTGCCAGCAGCTTAGTGTCGAGCAGGGTCGCAACAGATACGCAGTATTTT. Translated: CASSLVSSRVATDTQYF.

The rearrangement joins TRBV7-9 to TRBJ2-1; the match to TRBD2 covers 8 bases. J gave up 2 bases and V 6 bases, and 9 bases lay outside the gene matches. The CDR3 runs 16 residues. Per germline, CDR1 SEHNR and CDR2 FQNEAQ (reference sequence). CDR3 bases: TGTGCCAGCAGTTTTCAGCGGGAGAAGCCCTACAATGAGCAGTTCTTC. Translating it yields CASSFQREKPYNEQFF.

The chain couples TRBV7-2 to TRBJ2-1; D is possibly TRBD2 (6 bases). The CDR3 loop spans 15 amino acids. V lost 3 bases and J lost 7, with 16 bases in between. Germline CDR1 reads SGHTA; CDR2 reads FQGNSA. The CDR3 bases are TGTGCCAGCAGCTTTCCGGGACTCCTAAGGAATGAGCAGTTCTTC. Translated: CASSFPGLLRNEQFF.

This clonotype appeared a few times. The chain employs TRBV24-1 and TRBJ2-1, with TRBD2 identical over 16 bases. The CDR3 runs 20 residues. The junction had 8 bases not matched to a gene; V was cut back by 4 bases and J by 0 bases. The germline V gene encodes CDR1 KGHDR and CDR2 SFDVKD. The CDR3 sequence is CATSDPKGLAGGISYNEQFF. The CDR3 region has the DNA TGTGCCACCAGTGACCCAAAGGGACTAGCGGGAGGGATCTCCTACAATGAGCAGTTCTTC.

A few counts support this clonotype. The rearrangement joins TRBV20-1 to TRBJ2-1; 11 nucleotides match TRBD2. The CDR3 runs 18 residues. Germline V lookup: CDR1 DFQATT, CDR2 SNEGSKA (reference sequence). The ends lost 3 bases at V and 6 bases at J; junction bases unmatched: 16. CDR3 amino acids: CSASIPLSLAGGINEQFF. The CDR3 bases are TGCAGTGCTAGCATCCCTCTTTCCCTAGCGGGAGGAATCAATGAGCAGTTCTTC.

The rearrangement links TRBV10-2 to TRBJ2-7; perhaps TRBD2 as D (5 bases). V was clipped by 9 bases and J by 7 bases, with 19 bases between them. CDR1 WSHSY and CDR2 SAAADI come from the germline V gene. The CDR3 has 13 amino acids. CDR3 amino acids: CASGVQAPGEQYV. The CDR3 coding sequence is TGCGCCAGTGGGGTCCAAGCCCCGGGGGAGCAGTACGTC.

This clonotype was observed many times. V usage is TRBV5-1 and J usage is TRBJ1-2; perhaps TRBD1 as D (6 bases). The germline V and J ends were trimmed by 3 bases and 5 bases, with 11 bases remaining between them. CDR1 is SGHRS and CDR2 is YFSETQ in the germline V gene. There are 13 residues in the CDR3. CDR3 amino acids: CASSSSTGYGYTF. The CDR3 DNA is TGCGCCAGCAGCTCGTCTACAGGGTATGGCTACACCTTC.

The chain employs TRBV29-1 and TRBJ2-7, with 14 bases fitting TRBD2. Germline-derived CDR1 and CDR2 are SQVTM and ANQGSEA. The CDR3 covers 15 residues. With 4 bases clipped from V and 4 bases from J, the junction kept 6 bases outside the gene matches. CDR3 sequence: CSVAPGTSGSYEQYF. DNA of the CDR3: TGCAGCGTTGCCCCCGGGACTAGCGGGAGTTACGAGCAGTACTTC.

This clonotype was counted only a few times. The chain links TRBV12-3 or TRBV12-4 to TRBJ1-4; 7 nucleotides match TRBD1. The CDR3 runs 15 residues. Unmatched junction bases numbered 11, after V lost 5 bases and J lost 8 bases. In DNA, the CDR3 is TGTGCCAGCAGTCCGAATGACAGGGTAGGGGAAAAACTGTTTTTT. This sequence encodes CASSPNDRVGEKLFF.

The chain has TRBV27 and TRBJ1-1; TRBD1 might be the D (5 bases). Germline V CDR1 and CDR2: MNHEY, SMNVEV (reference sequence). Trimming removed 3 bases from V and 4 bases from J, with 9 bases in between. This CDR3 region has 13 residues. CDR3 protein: CASSFGHLTEAFF. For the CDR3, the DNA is TGTGCCAGCAGTTTCGGACACCTCACTGAAGCTTTCTTT.

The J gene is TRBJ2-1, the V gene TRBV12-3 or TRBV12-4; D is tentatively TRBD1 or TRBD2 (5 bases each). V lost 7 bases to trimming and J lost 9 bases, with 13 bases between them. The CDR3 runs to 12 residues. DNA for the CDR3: TGTGCCAGCACTCCGACGGGGCCTGAGCAGTTCTTC. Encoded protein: CASTPTGPEQFF.

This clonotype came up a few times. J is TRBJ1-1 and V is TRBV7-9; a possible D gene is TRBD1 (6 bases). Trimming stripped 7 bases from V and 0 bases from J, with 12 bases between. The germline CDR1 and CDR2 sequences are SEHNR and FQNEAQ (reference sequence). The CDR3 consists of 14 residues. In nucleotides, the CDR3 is TGTGCCAGCACGGACAGTCTCATGAACACTGAAGCTTTCTTT. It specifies CASTDSLMNTEAFF.

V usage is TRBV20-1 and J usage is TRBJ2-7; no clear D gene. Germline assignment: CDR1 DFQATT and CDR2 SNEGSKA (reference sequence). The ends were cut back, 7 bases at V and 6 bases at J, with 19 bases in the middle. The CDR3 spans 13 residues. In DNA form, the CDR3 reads TGCAGTGTATCCGGAGACCGTTCTAGCGAGCAGTACGTC. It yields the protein CSVSGDRSSEQYV.

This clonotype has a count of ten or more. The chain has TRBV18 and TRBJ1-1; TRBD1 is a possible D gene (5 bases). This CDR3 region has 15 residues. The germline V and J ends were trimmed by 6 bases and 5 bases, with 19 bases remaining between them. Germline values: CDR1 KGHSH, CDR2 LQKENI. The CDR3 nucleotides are TGTGCCAGCTCTTCCACGGGCACGGGGGGTACTGAAGCTTTCTTT. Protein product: CASSSTGTGGTEAFF.

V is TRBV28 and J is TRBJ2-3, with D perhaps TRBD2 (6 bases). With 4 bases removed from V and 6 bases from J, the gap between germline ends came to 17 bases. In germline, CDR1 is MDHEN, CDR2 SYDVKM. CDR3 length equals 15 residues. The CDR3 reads CASSYRDSGMDTQYF. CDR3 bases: TGTGCCAGCAGTTACCGGGACTCGGGGATGGATACGCAGTATTTT.

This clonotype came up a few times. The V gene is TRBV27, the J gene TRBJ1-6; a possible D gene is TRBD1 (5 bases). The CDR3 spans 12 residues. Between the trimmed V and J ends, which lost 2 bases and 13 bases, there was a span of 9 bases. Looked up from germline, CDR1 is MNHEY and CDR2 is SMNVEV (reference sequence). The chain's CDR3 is CASSLQAGPLHF. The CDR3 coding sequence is TGTGCCAGCAGTTTACAGGCAGGGCCCCTCCACTTT.

This CDR3 is CASSSNRQARETQYF. The CDR3 DNA reads TGTGCCAGCAGTTCAAACCGACAGGCACGAGAGACCCAGTACTTC. The V call is TRBV27, the J call TRBJ2-5; possibly TRBD1 for D (6 bases). CDR3 length: 15 amino acids. V lost 4 bases and J lost 4, with 16 bases in between. Germline-derived CDR1 and CDR2 are MNHEY and SMNVEV (reference sequence).

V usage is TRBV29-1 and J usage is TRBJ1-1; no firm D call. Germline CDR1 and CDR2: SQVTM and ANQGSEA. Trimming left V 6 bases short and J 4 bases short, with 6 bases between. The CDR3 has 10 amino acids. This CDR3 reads CSVQITEAFF. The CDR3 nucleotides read TGCAGCGTCCAGATCACTGAAGCTTTCTTT.

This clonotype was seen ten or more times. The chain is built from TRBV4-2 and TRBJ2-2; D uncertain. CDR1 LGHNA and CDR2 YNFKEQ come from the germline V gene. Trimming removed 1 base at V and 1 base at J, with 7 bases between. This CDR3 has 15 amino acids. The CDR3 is CASSQGFQNTGELFF. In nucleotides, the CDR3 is TGTGCCAGCAGCCAAGGTTTCCAGAACACCGGGGAGCTGTTTTTT.